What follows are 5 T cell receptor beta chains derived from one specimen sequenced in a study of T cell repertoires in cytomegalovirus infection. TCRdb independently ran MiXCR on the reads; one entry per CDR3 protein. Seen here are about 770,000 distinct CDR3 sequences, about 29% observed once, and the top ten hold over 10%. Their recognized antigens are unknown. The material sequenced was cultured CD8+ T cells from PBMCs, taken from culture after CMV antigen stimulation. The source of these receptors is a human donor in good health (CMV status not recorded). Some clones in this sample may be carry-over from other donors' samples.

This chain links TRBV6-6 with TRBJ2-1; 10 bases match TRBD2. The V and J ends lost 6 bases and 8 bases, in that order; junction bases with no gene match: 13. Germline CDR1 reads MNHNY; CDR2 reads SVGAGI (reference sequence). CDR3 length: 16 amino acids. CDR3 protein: CASRLSQRGGVDEQFF. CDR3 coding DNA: TGTGCCAGCAGACTTTCACAGCGGGGGGGCGTGGATGAGCAGTTCTTC.

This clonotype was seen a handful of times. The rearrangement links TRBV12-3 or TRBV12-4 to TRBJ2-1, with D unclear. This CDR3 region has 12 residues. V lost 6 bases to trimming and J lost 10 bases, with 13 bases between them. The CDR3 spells CASRVGNREQFF. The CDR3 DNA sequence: TGTGCCAGCAGGGTAGGGAATCGGGAGCAGTTCTTC.

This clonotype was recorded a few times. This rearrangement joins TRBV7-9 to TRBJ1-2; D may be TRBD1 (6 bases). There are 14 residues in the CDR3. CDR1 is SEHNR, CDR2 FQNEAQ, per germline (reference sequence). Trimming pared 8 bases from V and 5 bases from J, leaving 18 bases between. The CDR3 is CASLREGEDYGYTF. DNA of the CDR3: TGTGCCAGCCTCCGGGAGGGGGAAGATTATGGCTACACCTTC.

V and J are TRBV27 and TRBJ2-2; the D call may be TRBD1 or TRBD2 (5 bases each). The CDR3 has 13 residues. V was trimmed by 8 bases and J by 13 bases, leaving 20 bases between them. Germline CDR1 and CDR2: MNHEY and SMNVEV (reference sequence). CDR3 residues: CASQWAPAGRLFF. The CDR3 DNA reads TGTGCCAGCCAATGGGCACCGGCAGGGAGGCTGTTTTTT.

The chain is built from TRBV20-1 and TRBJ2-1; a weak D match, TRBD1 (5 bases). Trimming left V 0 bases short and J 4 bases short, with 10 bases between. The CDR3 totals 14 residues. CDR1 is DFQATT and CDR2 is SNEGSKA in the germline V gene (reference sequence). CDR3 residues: CSARDPAGYNEQFF. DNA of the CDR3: TGCAGTGCTAGAGATCCAGCAGGGTACAATGAGCAGTTCTTC.